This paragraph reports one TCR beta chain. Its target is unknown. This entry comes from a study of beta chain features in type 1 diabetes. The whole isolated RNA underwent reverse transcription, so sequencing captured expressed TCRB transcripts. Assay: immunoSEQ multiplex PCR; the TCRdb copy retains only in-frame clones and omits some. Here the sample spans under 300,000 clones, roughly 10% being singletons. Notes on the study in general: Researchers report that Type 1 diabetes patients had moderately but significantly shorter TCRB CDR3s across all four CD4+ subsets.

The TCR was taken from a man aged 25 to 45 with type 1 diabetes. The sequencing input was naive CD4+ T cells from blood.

For the CDR3, the DNA is TGCAGCGTTGTTCCTGGCGGGGGCGGTAGGGCTGAAGCTTTCTTT. Its protein is CSVVPGGGGRAEAFF. The V gene is TRBV29-1, the J gene TRBJ1-1; possible D gene TRBD1, 6 bases. Germline CDR1 is SQVTM and CDR2 is ANQGSEA. V gave up 4 bases and J gave up 6 bases, with 21 bases separating them. This CDR3 comprises 15 residues.